What follows are 5 T cell receptor beta chains derived from one specimen sequenced in a study of shared clonotypes between healthy human individuals. Repertoires were generated with immunoSEQ multiplex PCR, while TCRdb's copy carries only in-frame clones and drops some. This sample carries fewer than 800,000 clones, 92% of them seen once, and the ten largest clones take 24%. Naive CD8 populations comprised CD45RO-negative cells positively selected for CCR7, excluding terminally differentiated effector memory CD45RA+ cells. Input material: naive CD8+ T cells sorted from blood. These receptors all come from a man aged 25 to 40 in good health.

The gene calls are TRBV25-1 and TRBJ2-1; 7 nucleotides align to TRBD2. The J segment lost 0 bases and the V segment lost 7 bases, leaving 6 bases of the junction unmatched. Per germline, CDR1 MGHDK and CDR2 SYGVNS. CDR3 length equals 15 residues. CDR3 loop: CASTEGGSSYNEQFF. As DNA, the CDR3 is TGTGCCAGCACCGAGGGCGGGAGCTCCTACAATGAGCAGTTCTTC.

This chain connects TRBV28 to TRBJ2-7; the D gene could be TRBD1 or TRBD2 (5 bases each). The length of the CDR3 is 16 residues. Germline values: CDR1 MDHEN, CDR2 SYDVKM. CDR3 sequence reads: CAVMGSRDLPRYEQYF. The DNA for the CDR3 is TGTGCTGTGATGGGCTCCCGGGACCTTCCAAGATACGAGCAGTACTTC.

The chain carries TRBV6-1 and TRBJ2-1, with TRBD2 matching over 11 bases. The CDR3 totals 16 residues. Germline V gene lookup returns CDR1 MNHNS and CDR2 SASEGT. V lost 1 base to trimming and J lost 4 bases; unmatched junction nucleotides: 3. CDR3 in amino acids: CASSEDGTSGYNEQFF. CDR3 DNA sequence: TGTGCCAGCAGTGAAGACGGGACTAGCGGTTACAATGAGCAGTTCTTC.

In DNA form, the CDR3 reads TGTGCCAGCAGACCCGGGACTACGAACACCGGGGAGCTGTTTTTT. Its translation: CASRPGTTNTGELFF. The chain uses TRBV5-4 and TRBJ2-2; 7 bases match TRBD2. This CDR3 comprises 15 residues. J gave up 0 bases and V 5 bases, and 4 bases lay outside the gene matches. Germline values: CDR1 SGHNT, CDR2 YYREEE (reference sequence).

This clone was recorded once. This chain uses TRBV9 with TRBJ1-1, with D perhaps TRBD1 (6 bases). The V and J ends lost 1 base and 7 bases respectively, with 14 bases between them. Germline V gives CDR1 SGDLS, CDR2 YYNGEE. The CDR3 runs 14 residues. The CDR3 DNA reads as TGTGCCAGCAGCGTAAGCGGGGGGGCAGGTGAAGCTTTCTTT. Amino acid sequence: CASSVSGGAGEAFF.